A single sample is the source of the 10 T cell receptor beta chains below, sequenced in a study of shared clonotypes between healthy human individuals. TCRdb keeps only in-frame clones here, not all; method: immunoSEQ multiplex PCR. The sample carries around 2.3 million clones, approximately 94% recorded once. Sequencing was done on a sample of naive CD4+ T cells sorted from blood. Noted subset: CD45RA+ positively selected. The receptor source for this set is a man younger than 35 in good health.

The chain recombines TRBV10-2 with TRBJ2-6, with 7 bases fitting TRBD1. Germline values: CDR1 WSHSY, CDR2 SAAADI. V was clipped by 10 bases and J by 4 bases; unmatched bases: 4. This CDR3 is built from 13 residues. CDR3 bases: TGCGCCACACAGGGGCCCGGGGCCAACGTCCTGACTTTC. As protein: CATQGPGANVLTF.

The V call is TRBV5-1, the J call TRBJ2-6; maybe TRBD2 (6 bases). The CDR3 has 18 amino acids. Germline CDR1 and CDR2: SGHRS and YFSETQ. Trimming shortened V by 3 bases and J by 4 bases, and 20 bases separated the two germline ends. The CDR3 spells CASSSGLAPREGANVLTF. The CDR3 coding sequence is TGCGCCAGCAGCTCTGGCCTCGCGCCGCGGGAAGGGGCCAACGTCCTGACTTTC. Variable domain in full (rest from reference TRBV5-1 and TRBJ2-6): KAGVTQTPRYLIKTRGQQVTLSCSPISGHRSVSWYQQTPGQGLQFLFEYFSETQRNKGNFPGRFSGRQFSNSRSEMNVSTLELGDSALYLCASSSGLAPREGANVLTFGAGSRLTVL.

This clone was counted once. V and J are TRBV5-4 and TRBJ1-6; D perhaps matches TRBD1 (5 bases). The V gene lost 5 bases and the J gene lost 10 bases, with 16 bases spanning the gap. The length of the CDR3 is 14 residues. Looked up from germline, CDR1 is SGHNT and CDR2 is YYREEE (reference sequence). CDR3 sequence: CASSPGFPRSPLHF. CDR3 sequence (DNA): TGTGCCAGCAGTCCAGGGTTCCCGAGGTCACCCCTCCACTTT.

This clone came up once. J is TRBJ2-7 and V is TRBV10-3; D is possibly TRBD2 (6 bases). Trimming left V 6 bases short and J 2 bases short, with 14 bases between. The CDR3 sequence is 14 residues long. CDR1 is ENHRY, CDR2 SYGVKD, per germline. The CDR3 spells CAIRKEGETYEQYF. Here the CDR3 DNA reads TGTGCCATCAGGAAGGAGGGAGAAACCTACGAGCAGTACTTC.

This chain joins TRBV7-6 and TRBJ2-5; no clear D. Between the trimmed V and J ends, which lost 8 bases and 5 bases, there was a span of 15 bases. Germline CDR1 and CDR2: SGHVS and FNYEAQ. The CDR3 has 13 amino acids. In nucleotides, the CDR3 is TGTGCCAGCCGAGATGGAGTTAGGGAGACCCAGTACTTC. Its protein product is CASRDGVRETQYF.

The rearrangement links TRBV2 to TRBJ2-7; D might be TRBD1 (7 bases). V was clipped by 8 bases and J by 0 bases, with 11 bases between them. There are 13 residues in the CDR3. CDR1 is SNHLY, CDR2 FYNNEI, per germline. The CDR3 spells CASARDSSYEQYF. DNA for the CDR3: TGTGCCAGCGCGCGGGACAGCTCCTACGAGCAGTACTTC.

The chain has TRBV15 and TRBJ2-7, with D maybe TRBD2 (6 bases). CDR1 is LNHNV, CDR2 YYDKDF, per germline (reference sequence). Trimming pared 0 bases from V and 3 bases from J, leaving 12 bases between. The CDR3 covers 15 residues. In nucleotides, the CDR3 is TGTGCCACCAGCAGAGAAAGGGGACTGATCTACGAGCAGTACTTC. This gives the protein CATSRERGLIYEQYF.

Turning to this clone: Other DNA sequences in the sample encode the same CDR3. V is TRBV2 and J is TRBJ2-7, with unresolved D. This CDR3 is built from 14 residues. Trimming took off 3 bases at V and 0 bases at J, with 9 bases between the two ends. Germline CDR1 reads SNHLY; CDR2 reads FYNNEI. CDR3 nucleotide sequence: TGTGCCAGCAGTGATGGACGTGGCTCCTACGAGCAGTACTTC. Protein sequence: CASSDGRGSYEQYF.

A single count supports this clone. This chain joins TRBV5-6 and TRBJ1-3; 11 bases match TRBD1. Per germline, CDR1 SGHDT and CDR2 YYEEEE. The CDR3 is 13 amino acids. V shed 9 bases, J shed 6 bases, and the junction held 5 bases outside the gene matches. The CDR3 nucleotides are TGTGCCATAGGGGACAGGGGGGAAAACACCATATATTTT. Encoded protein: CAIGDRGENTIYF.

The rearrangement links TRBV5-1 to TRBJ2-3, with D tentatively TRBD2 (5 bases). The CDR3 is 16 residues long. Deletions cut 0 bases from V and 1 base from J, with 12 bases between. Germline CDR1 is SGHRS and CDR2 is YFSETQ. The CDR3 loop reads CASSLASSGGTDTQYF. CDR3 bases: TGCGCCAGCAGCTTGGCCTCCTCCGGGGGCACAGATACGCAGTATTTT.